This entry concerns a single T cell receptor beta chain. These data belong to a study of blood T cell repertoires in COVID-19. Across the whole study: Researchers got acute and convalescent COVID-19 samples from the United States, Italy and Spain.

Recruits, aged 18 to 89 years, lived in around 24 US areas. Clinical history reported by participants formed the basis on which cohorts were assigned. As handled by the study authors: It was from reference gene primer amplification that nucleated cell counts were estimated. Profiled with immunoSEQ multiplex PCR; TCRdb holds only in-frame clones, not every one. V, J and clone size derive from that table, while D and trimming were established from the DNA sequence. The sample yields about 160,000 clones, 82% seen once. Germline V gene data show CDR1 as SGDLS and CDR2 as YYNGEE. V shed 6 bases and J shed 2 bases, with 17 bases lying between them. The length of the CDR3 is 15 residues.

The TCR was taken from a man between 60 and 75 years old who had recovered from COVID-19. The sequenced sample was PBMCs or T cells enriched from blood (not recorded which). The rearrangement uses TRBV9 and TRBJ1-2, with D possibly TRBD1 on 5 matching bases. The CDR3 DNA sequence: TGTGCCAGCACTTCTAACAGGTTTTACAACTATGGCTACACCTTC. Its translation: CASTSNRFYNYGYTF.